This T cell receptor beta chain was sequenced in a study of beta chain features in type 1 diabetes. Findings of the study overall: Insertion counts at VDJ junctions were lower in type 1 diabetes patients, who also showed more deletions there. All four CD4+ subsets from Type 1 diabetes patients carried moderately but significantly shorter TCRB CDR3s. Whether TCRB rearrangement is influenced by HLA type was left unresolved in this analysis. Cells with high TCR expression could be over-represented by cDNA sequencing.

About this clone itself: As yet, its antigen is unknown.

Expressed TCRB transcripts got sequenced, as all isolated RNA was reverse transcribed. Method: immunoSEQ multiplex PCR; TCRdb's copy keeps in-frame clones and lacks some. The data hold approximately 140,000 clones, with approximately 9.8% observed a single time. CDR3 length: 12 amino acids. V was pared by 4 bases and J by 4 bases, with 7 bases between. Per the germline V gene, CDR1 is MNHNS and CDR2 is SASEGT. This chain links TRBV6-1 with TRBJ2-5, with D unclear. This receptor was taken from a woman aged 40 to 49 in good health. The sequenced sample was central memory CD4+ T cells from blood. Here the CDR3 reads CASSVGRETQYF. The DNA of the CDR3 is TGTGCCAGCAGTGTTGGGCGAGAGACCCAGTACTTC.